The source of this T cell receptor beta chain is a study of T cells in Graves' hyperthyroidism and ophthalmopathy. Researchers amplified the TCR beta CDR3 regions from RNA transcripts. The HTBI primer set served for first-round RT-PCR of the TCR CDR3. TCRdb analysed the multiplex PCR reads with MiXCR anew, one entry per CDR3 protein. The top ten hold about half of the sample, which has 490,000 or so distinct CDR3 sequences, less than 25% seen once. Ophthalmopathy patients had Clinical Activity Score at least 3, NOSPECS grade at least 4, duration under 3 months. This clonotype was observed a few times. Germline trimming cut 5 bases from V and 6 bases from J; bases unmatched to any gene: 10. The CDR3 runs to 15 residues. Germline-derived CDR1 and CDR2 are MNHNS and SASEGT.

This receptor was taken from a woman aged 65 to 85 with Graves' ophthalmopathy. The chain recombines TRBV6-1 with TRBJ2-3; 8 bases align to TRBD2. Sequencing used blood. The DNA of the CDR3 is TGTGCCAGCAGTCCCCCGGGACTAGGAGGTGATACGCAGTATTTT. The encoded protein is CASSPPGLGGDTQYF.